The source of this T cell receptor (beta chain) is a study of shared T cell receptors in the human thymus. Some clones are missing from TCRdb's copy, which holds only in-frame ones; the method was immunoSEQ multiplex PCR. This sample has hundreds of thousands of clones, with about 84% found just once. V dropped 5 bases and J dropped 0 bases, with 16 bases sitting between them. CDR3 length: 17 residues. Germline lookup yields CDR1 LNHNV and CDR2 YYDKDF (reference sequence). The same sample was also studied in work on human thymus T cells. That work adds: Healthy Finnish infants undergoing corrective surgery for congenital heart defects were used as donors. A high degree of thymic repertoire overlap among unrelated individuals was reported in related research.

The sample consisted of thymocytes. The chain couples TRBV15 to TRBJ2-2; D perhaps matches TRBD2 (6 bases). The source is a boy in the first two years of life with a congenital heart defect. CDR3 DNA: TGTGCCACCAGCCCCAGGCGGGCGGGGCCGAACACCGGGGAGCTGTTTTTT. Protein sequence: CATSPRRAGPNTGELFF.